These 19 T cell receptor beta chains came from one sample sequenced in a study of vaccination and CD4 T cells after COVID-19. Sequence data for DNA of cultured CD4+ T cells were generated by the Oncomine TCR Beta short-read assay. TCRdb independently ran MiXCR on the PCR reads; one entry per CDR3 protein. The sample has fewer than 15,000 distinct CDR3 sequences; around 50% are singletons. Noted treatment: approximately 9-day PBMC culture with coronavirus spike peptide pools or control peptides (ViraFEST assay). Their specific antigens are unknown. The starting material was cultured CD4+ T cells from blood, obtained after SARS-CoV-2 vaccination. The receptors here all came from a human donor with COVID-19.

The rearrangement uses TRBV2 and TRBJ2-7; D is ambiguous. CDR1 SNHLY and CDR2 FYNNEI come from the germline V gene. The CDR3 contains 14 residues. Deletions cut 5 bases from V and 1 base from J, with 12 bases between. CDR3 nucleotide sequence: TGTGCCAGCAGTCCAACGACGGTATCCTACGAGCAGTACTTC. Its translation: CASSPTTVSYEQYF. Using reference TRBV2 and TRBJ2-7 for the parts outside the CDR3, the full variable domain is EPEVTQTPSHQVTQMGQEVILRCVPISNHLYFYWYRQILGQKVEFLVSFYNNEISEKSEIFDDQFSVERPDGSNFTLKIRSTKLEDSAMYFCASSPTTVSYEQYFGPGTRLTVT.

This chain uses TRBV5-1 with TRBJ1-6; D call uncertain. The CDR3 runs to 16 residues. Trimming removed 0 bases at V and 6 bases at J, with 13 bases between. Germline V lookup: CDR1 SGHRS, CDR2 YFSETQ. CDR3 DNA sequence: TGCGCCAGCAGCTTGGGGGCTGCACTCCTTAATTCACCCCTCCACTTT. It encodes CASSLGAALLNSPLHF.

The J gene is TRBJ1-6, the V gene TRBV15; D unresolved. CDR1 LNHNV and CDR2 YYDKDF come from the germline V gene (reference sequence). The CDR3 loop spans 13 amino acids. The V gene lost 0 bases and the J gene lost 10 bases, with 7 bases spanning the gap. CDR3 sequence (DNA): TGTGCCACCAGCAGAGATGTAGAGTCACCCCTCCACTTT. Protein product: CATSRDVESPLHF. Variable domain in full (rest from reference TRBV15 and TRBJ1-6): DAMVIQNPRYQVTQFGKPVTLSCSQTLNHNVMYWYQQKSSQAPKLLFHYYDKDFNNEADTPDNFQSRRPNTSFCFLDIRSPGLGDTAMYLCATSRDVESPLHFGNGTRLTVT.

This clonotype was detected only a few times. V usage is TRBV21-1 and J usage is TRBJ2-7; the table's TRBD2 call for D was not verified on the DNA. TRBV21-1 represents a pseudogene. The CDR3 is 13 residues long. For the CDR3, the DNA is TGTGCCAGCTGCACTCATCCCTCCGGGGAGCAGTACTTC. Its protein is CASCTHPSGEQYF.

The chain couples TRBV12-3 or TRBV12-4 to TRBJ1-2; TRBD1 matches 8 bases. There are 15 residues in the CDR3. Trimming removed 5 bases from V and 3 bases from J; junction bases left unmatched: 8. The CDR3 reads CASSLRTGNYYGYTF. DNA of the CDR3: TGTGCCAGCAGTCTAAGGACAGGGAATTACTATGGCTACACCTTC.

The J gene is TRBJ1-5, the V gene TRBV7-9; D remains ambiguous. The length of the CDR3 is 12 residues. Germline assignment: CDR1 SEHNR and CDR2 FQNEAQ (reference sequence). The V and J ends lost 6 bases and 6 bases respectively, with 9 bases between them. The CDR3 DNA is TGTGCCAGCAGTCAAATCGGTCAGCCCCAGCATTTT. As protein: CASSQIGQPQHF.

The genes are TRBV2 and TRBJ2-7; D tentatively reads TRBD1 or TRBD2 (6 bases each). The CDR3 runs to 14 residues. V shed 9 bases and J shed 1 base, with 16 bases lying between them. CDR1 is SNHLY and CDR2 is FYNNEI in the germline V gene. The CDR3 coding sequence is TGTGCCAGTGGGCGAGGGGGGACGTCCTACGAGCAGTACTTC. It translates to CASGRGGTSYEQYF.

This clonotype was observed a handful of times. The DNA is left out, because the CDR3 cannot be placed on it with certainty; the CDR3 is given as TCRdb lists it. The chain is built from TRBV20-1 and TRBJ1-5; TRBD1 is taken as the D call from the table, unchecked against the DNA. The CDR3 spans 11 amino acids, including both terminal residues. Germline assignment: CDR1 DFQATT and CDR2 SNEGSKA (reference sequence). The CDR3 here is CSARVGQGSHF.

This clonotype came up a few times. The chain has TRBV20-1 and TRBJ1-5; 10 nucleotides line up with TRBD1. The CDR3 extends over 15 amino acids. The V segment lost 6 bases and the J segment 6 bases; nucleotides outside the gene matches: 11. Germline V gene lookup returns CDR1 DFQATT and CDR2 SNEGSKA (reference sequence). The CDR3 protein is CSAKLRQGAGQPQHF. In DNA, the CDR3 is TGCAGTGCAAAACTTCGACAGGGGGCTGGTCAGCCCCAGCATTTT.

V usage is TRBV27 and J usage is TRBJ2-2; D is ambiguous. CDR1 and CDR2 (germline): MNHEY, SMNVEV (reference sequence). This CDR3 spans 15 amino acids. The V and J ends lost 4 bases and 2 bases respectively, with 11 bases between them. The DNA of the CDR3 is TGTGCCAGCAGTTACACTGCTTTTAACACCGGGGAGCTGTTTTTT. Its translation: CASSYTAFNTGELFF.

This chain connects TRBV7-9 to TRBJ2-3, with a tentative D call TRBD2 (7 bases). The germline V and J ends were trimmed by 3 bases and 2 bases, with 12 bases remaining between them. The CDR3 sequence is 15 residues long. Per germline, CDR1 SEHNR and CDR2 FQNEAQ (reference sequence). The DNA for the CDR3 is TGTGCCAGCAGCTTCGGACGGGGGGCCACAGATACGCAGTATTTT. Its translation: CASSFGRGATDTQYF.

This clonotype occurred a few times. The V gene is TRBV19, the J gene TRBJ1-2; 9 bases fit TRBD1. The CDR3 has 16 amino acids. V shed 4 bases, J shed 6 bases, and the junction held 12 bases outside the gene matches. The germline V gene has CDR1 LNHDA and CDR2 SQIVND (reference sequence). DNA for the CDR3: TGTGCCAGTAGTAGCCAGGACAGGGGATCCCGCGATGGCTACACCTTC. It yields the protein CASSSQDRGSRDGYTF.

This clonotype was picked up a small number of times. The chain employs TRBV7-9 and TRBJ1-5; D uncertain. The V end lost 1 base, the J end lost 6 bases, and 4 bases lay between the germline ends. This CDR3 contains 12 residues. Germline assignment: CDR1 SEHNR and CDR2 FQNEAQ (reference sequence). CDR3: CASSLGGQPQHF. The CDR3 bases are TGTGCCAGCAGCTTAGGGGGTCAGCCCCAGCATTTT.

This clonotype was observed once. The CDR3: CASSSPGPLGSLHF. DNA for the CDR3: TGTGCCAGCAGCTCTCCGGGGCCCCTAGGGAGCCTCCACTTT. The J gene is TRBJ1-6, the V gene TRBV7-2, with TRBD1 as a possible D gene (5 bases). In germline, CDR1 is SGHTA, CDR2 FQGNSA. There are 14 residues in the CDR3. Trimming shortened V by 4 bases and J by 15 bases, and 19 bases separated the two germline ends.

Notes on this clonotype: The germline gene is not matched at one end of the junction; a read error may be the cause. This sequence joins TRBV11-3 and TRBJ2-3; no reliable D call. This CDR3 spans 12 amino acids. The germline V gene encodes CDR1 SGHNT and CDR2 YENEEA. CDR3 DNA sequence: TGTGCCAGCAGCTTACGAGTAGATGCGCAGTATTTT. Amino acid sequence: CASSLRVDAQYF.

The J gene is TRBJ2-2, the V gene TRBV7-2; 7 positions match TRBD1. Germline V gene data show CDR1 as SGHTA and CDR2 as FQGNSA. The V gene end was trimmed by 5 bases and the J gene end by 0 bases; junction bases not matched to a gene: 12. This CDR3 contains 18 residues. The CDR3 bases are TGTGCCAGCAGCCGCCGGGACAGCAGGGGCGCGAACACCGGGGAGCTGTTTTTT. Translating gives CASSRRDSRGANTGELFF.

V and J are TRBV4-2 and TRBJ1-1, with 12 nucleotides matching TRBD1. Unmatched junction bases numbered 4, after V lost 4 bases and J lost 4 bases. In germline, CDR1 is LGHNA, CDR2 YNFKEQ. CDR3 size: 15 residues. The CDR3 spells CASSRPGQGATEAFF. As DNA, the CDR3 is TGTGCCAGCAGCCGACCGGGACAGGGGGCCACTGAAGCTTTCTTT.

This clonotype occurred a few times. The V and J genes are TRBV20-1 and TRBJ1-3, with 10 nucleotides matching TRBD1. This CDR3 has 18 residues. J lost 0 bases, V lost 3 bases, and 11 bases had no gene match. Germline V gene data show CDR1 as DFQATT and CDR2 as SNEGSKA (reference sequence). For the CDR3, the DNA is TGCAGTGCTAGTAGCTGGGACAGGGGTTCGAGCTCTGGAAACACCATATATTTT. Translating it yields CSASSWDRGSSSGNTIYF.

The chain is built from TRBV6-1 and TRBJ1-1; D uncertain. With 6 bases removed from V and 0 bases from J, the gap between germline ends came to 11 bases. The CDR3 loop spans 14 amino acids. In germline, CDR1 is MNHNS, CDR2 SASEGT. CDR3 region: CASRPVGMNTEAFF. CDR3 nucleotides: TGTGCCAGCAGGCCCGTTGGTATGAACACTGAAGCTTTCTTT.